Below, 21 T cell receptor beta chains from the same sample are listed, as sequenced in a study of shared clonotypes between healthy human individuals. Some clones are missing from TCRdb's copy, which holds only in-frame ones; the method was immunoSEQ multiplex PCR. Seen here are over 2 million clones, about 90% observed once, and the top ten hold around 0.4%. The sample was naive CD4+ T cells from PBMCs. Subset indicated: CD45RA+ positively selected. All receptors derive from a man between 18 and 35 years old in good health. Some clones in this sample may be carry-over from other donors' samples.

The chain has TRBV5-1 and TRBJ1-1; no definite D call. This CDR3 is 15 amino acids long. V lost 0 bases to trimming and J lost 1 base, with 10 bases between them. Germline V CDR1 and CDR2: SGHRS, YFSETQ. The CDR3 loop reads CASSLGDGGNTEAFF. CDR3 bases: TGCGCCAGCAGCTTGGGTGACGGTGGGAACACTGAAGCTTTCTTT. Supplemented by reference TRBV5-1 and TRBJ1-1, the full variable domain reads KAGVTQTPRYLIKTRGQQVTLSCSPISGHRSVSWYQQTPGQGLQFLFEYFSETQRNKGNFPGRFSGRQFSNSRSEMNVSTLELGDSALYLCASSLGDGGNTEAFFGQGTRLTVV.

The V call is TRBV5-4, the J call TRBJ2-1; 13 nucleotides align to TRBD2. The CDR3 is 17 residues long. Trimming took 3 bases from V and 2 from J; bases not matched to a gene: 5. CDR1 is SGHNT and CDR2 is YYREEE in the germline V gene (reference sequence). This chain's CDR3 is CASSSGTSGKTYNEQFF. The CDR3 coding sequence is TGTGCCAGCAGCTCCGGGACTAGCGGGAAGACCTACAATGAGCAGTTCTTC.

The chain recombines TRBV6-1 with TRBJ2-3, with TRBD2 as a possible D gene (5 bases). Germline CDR1 MNHNS, CDR2 SASEGT. Between the trimmed V and J ends, which lost 7 bases and 2 bases, there was a span of 13 bases. The CDR3 contains 14 residues. The DNA of the CDR3 is TGTGCCAGCACCCCGGGGTTCTTCACAGATACGCAGTATTTT. Encoded protein: CASTPGFFTDTQYF.

A note on this clone: Sequence at one end of the junction differs from germline and may be a read error. The chain combines TRBV6-1 with TRBJ2-7; 10 bases align to TRBD2. Germline values: CDR1 MNHNS, CDR2 SASEGT. This CDR3 comprises 15 residues. CDR3 loop: CASSSGRAISHEQYF. The DNA of the CDR3 is TGTGCCAGCAGTAGCGGGAGGGCCATCTCCCACGAGCAGTACTTC.

The chain is built from TRBV6-1 and TRBJ2-7; a possible D gene is TRBD1 (5 bases). The CDR3 contains 13 residues. CDR1 MNHNS and CDR2 SASEGT come from the germline V gene. V was clipped by 5 bases and J by 2 bases, with 10 bases between them. The DNA for the CDR3 is TGTGCCAGCAGTAACAGGAGAACCTACGAGCAGTACTTC. It is translated as CASSNRRTYEQYF.

The rearrangement links TRBV7-2 to TRBJ2-7, with TRBD2 identical over 10 bases. Germline CDR1 is SGHTA and CDR2 is FQGNSA. CDR3 length: 15 amino acids. Losses at the gene ends were 4 bases for V and 1 base for J; bases not matched to a gene: 4. CDR3 nucleotide sequence: TGTGCCAGCAGCTCGGGACTAGCGCTTTCCTACGAGCAGTACTTC. Its translation is CASSSGLALSYEQYF.

This rearrangement joins TRBV29-1 to TRBJ1-1; TRBD1 aligns across 7 bases. Per germline, CDR1 SQVTM and CDR2 ANQGSEA. The V and J ends lost 6 bases and 5 bases, in that order; junction bases with no gene match: 6. The CDR3 runs 12 residues. CDR3: CSVDRDGTEAFF. The CDR3, as DNA: TGCAGCGTAGACAGGGATGGGACTGAAGCTTTCTTT.

This clone was counted a single time. CDR3 protein: CASSLGVAGGSSTDTQYF. The CDR3, as DNA: TGTGCCAGCAGTTTGGGGGTAGCGGGAGGGTCTAGCACAGATACGCAGTATTTT. The chain combines TRBV28 with TRBJ2-3; TRBD2 matches 11 bases. The CDR3 spans 18 residues. The ends lost 3 bases at V and 0 bases at J; junction bases unmatched: 8. Germline V CDR1 and CDR2: MDHEN, SYDVKM.

This clone appeared a single time. V gene TRBV9 combines with J gene TRBJ1-2; a possible D gene is TRBD1 (6 bases). The CDR3 covers 15 residues. Per the germline V gene, CDR1 is SGDLS and CDR2 is YYNGEE. V was clipped by 3 bases and J by 6 bases, with 18 bases between them. CDR3 region: CASSALAGVTNGYTF. The CDR3 nucleotides are TGTGCCAGCAGCGCCCTGGCAGGGGTAACCAATGGCTACACCTTC. The whole variable domain, remainder taken from reference TRBV9 and TRBJ1-2, is DSGVTQTPKHLITATGQRVTLRCSPRSGDLSVYWYQQSLDQGLQFLIQYYNGEERAKGNILERFSAQQFPDLHSELNLSSLELGDSALYFCASSALAGVTNGYTFGSGTRLTVV.

The CDR3: CASSERIGPNTEAFF. The CDR3 DNA reads TGTGCCAGCAGTGAACGTATAGGACCGAACACTGAAGCTTTCTTT. The chain links TRBV2 to TRBJ1-1; D is ambiguous. Trimming stripped 2 bases from V and 1 base from J, with 11 bases between. CDR1 and CDR2 (germline): SNHLY, FYNNEI. The CDR3 is 15 residues long. Using reference TRBV2 and TRBJ1-1 for the parts outside the CDR3, the full variable domain is EPEVTQTPSHQVTQMGQEVILRCVPISNHLYFYWYRQILGQKVEFLVSFYNNEISEKSEIFDDQFSVERPDGSNFTLKIRSTKLEDSAMYFCASSERIGPNTEAFFGQGTRLTVV.

The chain links TRBV15 to TRBJ2-3, with D possibly TRBD2 on 7 matching bases. The CDR3 sequence is 13 residues long. Germline assignment: CDR1 LNHNV and CDR2 YYDKDF (reference sequence). V was pared by 6 bases and J by 4 bases, with 11 bases between. CDR3: CATRIGGADTQYF. The CDR3 DNA reads TGTGCCACCAGAATAGGGGGGGCAGATACGCAGTATTTT.

This clone has just one count. The chain carries TRBV12-2 and TRBJ2-3; TRBD2, as called in the table, went unchecked against the DNA. TRBV12-2 corresponds to a pseudogene. The length of the CDR3 is 20 residues. CDR3 coding DNA: TGTGCAAGTCGCTTAGCGTTCACTGGCGGAAGGTATACTAGCACAGATACGCAGTATTTT. Translated: CASRLAFTGGRYTSTDTQYF.

The chain links TRBV5-1 to TRBJ2-5; weak D call: TRBD1 (5 bases). With 4 bases removed from V and 0 bases from J, the gap between germline ends came to 10 bases. The CDR3 is 14 amino acids. CDR1 and CDR2 from the germline V gene are SGHRS and YFSETQ. The CDR3 bases are TGCGCCAGCAGCGCTCAGGGTAACCAAGAGACCCAGTACTTC. It is translated as CASSAQGNQETQYF.

The chain has TRBV19 and TRBJ2-7; D might be TRBD1 (6 bases). CDR3 length equals 14 residues. Trimming cost V 3 bases and J 3 bases, with 12 bases left between them. Germline assignment: CDR1 LNHDA and CDR2 SQIVND (reference sequence). Here the CDR3 reads CASSMPGTIYEQYF. The CDR3 bases are TGTGCCAGTAGTATGCCCGGGACAATCTACGAGCAGTACTTC. The full variable domain, completed using reference TRBV19 and TRBJ2-7, is DGGITQSPKYLFRKEGQNVTLSCEQNLNHDAMYWYRQDPGQGLRLIYYSQIVNDFQKGDIAEGYSVSREKKESFPLTVTSAQKNPTAFYLCASSMPGTIYEQYFGPGTRLTVT.

The chain carries TRBV5-4 and TRBJ2-7; 13 bases are a match to TRBD2. The V gene end was trimmed by 4 bases and the J gene end by 7 bases; junction bases not matched to a gene: 11. CDR3 length equals 16 residues. CDR1 and CDR2 from the germline V gene are SGHNT and YYREEE (reference sequence). The CDR3 region has the DNA TGTGCCAGCAGCCTCGGACTAGCGGGAGCCCAGGGGGAGCAGTACTTC. It is translated as CASSLGLAGAQGEQYF.

The gene calls are TRBV28 and TRBJ2-7; unclear D gene. Germline V lookup: CDR1 MDHEN, CDR2 SYDVKM. The CDR3 extends over 8 amino acids. Trimming cost V 8 bases and J 8 bases, with 4 bases left between them. The CDR3 loop reads CASGKQYF. Here the CDR3 DNA reads TGTGCCAGCGGTAAGCAGTACTTC.

Concerning this clone: The same CDR3 also results from other DNA sequences found in this sample. This chain connects TRBV18 to TRBJ2-7; D gene uncertain. CDR3 length equals 12 residues. Germline V lookup: CDR1 KGHSH, CDR2 LQKENI. V lost 4 bases and J 0 bases, leaving 4 bases between the germline ends. Here the CDR3 DNA reads TGTGCCAGCTCACGGGACTCCTACGAGCAGTACTTC. Translated, it gives CASSRDSYEQYF.

The chain links TRBV19 to TRBJ2-2; D is unresolved. Germline assignment: CDR1 LNHDA and CDR2 SQIVND (reference sequence). The CDR3 is made up of 14 amino acids. Trimming removed 5 bases from V and 4 bases from J, with 11 bases in between. CDR3 amino acids: CASSATGGTGELFF. The CDR3, as DNA: TGTGCCAGTAGTGCCACTGGCGGCACCGGGGAGCTGTTTTTT.

V usage is TRBV27 and J usage is TRBJ2-1; no firm D call. The ends were cut back, 3 bases at V and 3 bases at J, with 12 bases in the middle. This CDR3 has 15 residues. The germline gives CDR1 MNHEY, CDR2 SMNVEV (reference sequence). The CDR3 is CASSFKFGRYNEQFF. The CDR3 coding sequence is TGTGCCAGCAGTTTTAAATTCGGTCGCTACAATGAGCAGTTCTTC.

V usage is TRBV19 and J usage is TRBJ2-1; D unclear. This CDR3 comprises 13 residues. The ends were cut back, 7 bases at V and 8 bases at J, with 15 bases in the middle. Germline CDR1 is LNHDA and CDR2 is SQIVND (reference sequence). CDR3 nucleotide sequence: TGTGCCAGTAATCCCGTGATTGGGGATGAGCAGTTCTTC. This sequence encodes CASNPVIGDEQFF.

The chain couples TRBV6-6 to TRBJ2-5; TRBD2 might be the D (6 bases). With 6 bases removed from V and 2 bases from J, the gap between germline ends came to 13 bases. The CDR3 extends over 14 amino acids. Germline assignment: CDR1 MNHNY and CDR2 SVGAGI (reference sequence). In DNA form, the CDR3 reads TGTGCCAGCAGCCGGGCGGGGCCACAAGAGACCCAGTACTTC. The encoded protein is CASSRAGPQETQYF.